The source of this TCR beta chain is a study of blood T cell repertoires in COVID-19. Background on the study: Sites across the United States, Italy and Spain contributed samples from acute and convalescent COVID-19. T cells, B-cell-depleted T cells, or PBMCs provided the cDNA or gDNA that served as material.

Under the authors' procedure: Scientists estimated how many nucleated cells there were by amplifying reference gene primers. Clones were read by immunoSEQ multiplex PCR, and TCRdb kept only the in-frame ones, dropping some. From that table come the V and J calls and clone size; the DNA was used to work out D and trimming. Of approximately 67,000 clones listed, 87% are singletons. Germline values: CDR1 SGHVS, CDR2 FQNEAQ. With V trimmed by 5 bases and J by 7 bases, 9 bases remained unmatched. The CDR3 is 15 residues long. Sequenced sample: peripheral blood. This chain joins TRBV7-8 and TRBJ1-5, with TRBD1 matching 9 bases. The sequence derives from a man over 45 with active COVID-19. CDR3 nucleotides: TGTGCCAGCAGCGGAGACAGGGGGAGAGGCCAGCCCCAGCATTTT. Translating gives CASSGDRGRGQPQHF.